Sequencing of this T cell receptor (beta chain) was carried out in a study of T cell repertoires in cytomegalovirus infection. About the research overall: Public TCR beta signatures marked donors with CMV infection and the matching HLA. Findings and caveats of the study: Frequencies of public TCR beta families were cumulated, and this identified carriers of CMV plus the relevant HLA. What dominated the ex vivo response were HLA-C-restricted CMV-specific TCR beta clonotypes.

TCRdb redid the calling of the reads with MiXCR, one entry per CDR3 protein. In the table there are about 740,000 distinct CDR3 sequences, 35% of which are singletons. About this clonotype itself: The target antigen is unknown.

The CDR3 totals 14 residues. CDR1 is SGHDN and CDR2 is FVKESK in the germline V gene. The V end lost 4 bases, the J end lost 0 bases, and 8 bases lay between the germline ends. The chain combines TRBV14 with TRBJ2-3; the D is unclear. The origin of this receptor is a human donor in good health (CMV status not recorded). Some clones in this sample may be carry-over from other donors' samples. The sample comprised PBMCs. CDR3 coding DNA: TGTGCCAGCAGCCTCAGGATAAGCACAGATACGCAGTATTTT. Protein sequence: CASSLRISTDTQYF.